This T cell receptor beta chain appears in the sequencing data of a study of blood T cells in healthy people across ages. Study-wide points: Naive CD4+ cell counts and diversity both ran higher in long-lived than in aged donors.

A second about 7 to 12 cycle PCR used barcoded and J-beta primers. TCRdb re-analysed the 5' RACE reads in MiXCR, keeping a single row per CDR3 protein. This sample has under 850,000 distinct CDR3 sequences, with about 37% found just once. V was pared by 8 bases and J by 0 bases, with 8 bases of the junction left unmatched. The CDR3 is 16 amino acids. Germline CDR1 is LNHNV and CDR2 is YYDKDF (reference sequence). In the case of this clonotype: Its antigen is currently unknown.

Sequencing used blood. The sequence derives from a man younger than 30 in good health. The chain combines TRBV15 with TRBJ1-4; TRBD1 aligns across 8 bases. This CDR3 reads CATAQGVVATNEKLFF. The CDR3 DNA reads as TGTGCCACCGCACAGGGGGTCGTCGCAACTAATGAAAAACTGTTTTTT.